Listed below are T cell receptor beta chains from one sample, sequenced in a study of T-cell memory formation after mild COVID-19. MiXCR, applied by TCRdb to the 5' RACE reads, yields one record per CDR3 protein. This repertoire shows some 210,000 distinct CDR3 sequences, roughly a tenth found once; its top ten account for 3%. The sequencing sample was made of PBMCs or a T cell subset sorted from them (not recorded which). These receptors all stem from a man younger than 35 who had mild COVID-19 (a few samples of this study predate the infection). Cell type and time point are not known. The CDR3 runs from the conserved cysteine through the conserved F or W. D genes are given only for firm matches. Clone size, where shown, is once, few, many, or a class for clones that have expanded.

.	TRBV3-1	few	TRBJ1-6	TGTGCCAGCAGGAAACCGGATTCACCCCTCCACTTT	CASRKPDSPLHF
.	TRBV11-2	few	TRBJ2-3	TGTGCCAGCAGCACATCATACACAGATACGCAGTATTTT	CASSTSYTDTQYF
.	TRBV7-9	many	TRBJ1-2	TGTGCCAGCAGCTTAGATGGCAGCCTGGGCTATGGCTACACCTTC	CASSLDGSLGYGYTF
TRBD1	TRBV4-2	.	TRBJ2-1	TGTGCCAGCAGGGTTGGGACAGGCCAGCTTGAGCAGTTCTTC	CASRVGTGQLEQFF
.	TRBV6-5	few	TRBJ1-6	TGTGCCAGCAGTTACTCAGCCATAGGGGAATATGGGGCCCTCCACTTT	CASSYSAIGEYGALHF
TRBD1	TRBV6-2/TRBV6-3	few	TRBJ1-2	TGTGCCAGCAGTGACAGGGAGAAGTATGGCTACACCTTC	CASSDREKYGYTF
.	TRBV4-2	.	TRBJ2-2	TGTGCCAGCAGCCAAGATATACTCATAGTTTATGACACCGGGGAGCTGTTTTTT	CASSQDILIVYDTGELFF
.	TRBV4-3	.	TRBJ2-5	TGCGCCAGCAGCCAAATCAGGGGAGGGACCCAGTACTTC	CASSQIRGGTQYF
.	TRBV20-1	few	TRBJ1-5	TGCAGTGCTAGGGGATGGGGTAGTAGCAATCAGCCCCAGCATTTT	CSARGWGSSNQPQHF
TRBD1	TRBV20-1	.	TRBJ2-1	TGCAGTGCTAGACACACACCGACAGGGGCCTACAATGAGCAGTTCTTC	CSARHTPTGAYNEQFF
.	TRBV7-9	few	TRBJ2-3	TGTGCCAGCAGCCCAAGCCTTACAGCGACAGATACGCAGTATTTT	CASSPSLTATDTQYF
.	TRBV5-1	many	TRBJ1-1	TGCGCCAGCAGCTTCGACCTCGGGGGAGCTTTCTTT	CASSFDLGGAFF
.	TRBV20-1	many	TRBJ2-4	TGCAGTGCTCTCCCAGGGGGGACAGCCAAAAACATTCAGTACTTC	CSALPGGTAKNIQYF
.	TRBV24-1	.	TRBJ2-3	TGTGCCACCAGTGCCGCAGGGGGGACGGATACGCAGTATTTT	CATSAAGGTDTQYF
TRBD2	TRBV9	.	TRBJ2-1	TGTGCCAGCAGCGTAGAACTAGCGGGGGTAAATGAGCAGTTCTTC	CASSVELAGVNEQFF